This record covers a single T cell receptor beta chain. What it binds is not known. Using immunoSEQ multiplex PCR, the repertoire was profiled, and TCRdb retains in-frame clones only, with some absent. The repertoire holds 150,000 to 200,000 clones, with around 86% as singletons. The data stem from a study of cytomegalovirus exposure and HLA in healthy donors. An approximately 120-subject validation cohort, separate from the 666-subject first cohort, supplied the donors. Study-level findings and limits: While the bulk of TCR sequences proved rare, some public TCRs turned up in many donors.

Germline assignment: CDR1 MGHRA and CDR2 YSYEKL. The CDR3 has 15 residues. The V end was cut by 3 bases, the J end by 5 bases, with 13 bases between. The sequenced sample consisted of PBMCs. This chain joins TRBV4-1 and TRBJ1-4; unclear D gene. The sequence came from a woman aged 18-35 years in good health and CMV-seronegative. CDR3 sequence: CASSHYSNRNEKLFF. CDR3 nucleotides: TGCGCCAGCAGCCACTACAGCAATAGAAATGAAAAACTGTTTTTT.